One and the same sample provided the 32 T cell receptor beta chains below, sequenced in a study of cytomegalovirus exposure and HLA in healthy donors. PCR amplification relied on 60 Vbeta primers (plus 13 Jbeta primers). Produced via immunoSEQ multiplex PCR; TCRdb's table is partial and in-frame only. Of some 130,000 clones listed, around 77% are singletons. The source material was PBMCs. The origin of the receptors is a man aged 30 to 45 in good health.

The CDR3 nucleotides read TGTGCCAGCAGCGTAGGGGTGGGGGGAACGAACACTGAAGCTTTCTTT. Translation: CASSVGVGGTNTEAFF. The J gene is TRBJ1-1, the V gene TRBV9, with D possibly being TRBD1 (5 bases). Germline V lookup: CDR1 SGDLS, CDR2 YYNGEE. This CDR3 is built from 16 residues. V dropped 0 bases and J dropped 1 base, with 13 bases sitting between them.

Concerning this clone: Within the sample, other DNA sequences also encode this same CDR3. The chain links TRBV29-1 to TRBJ2-7; no reliable D call. From germline, CDR1 is SQVTM and CDR2 ANQGSEA. This CDR3 contains 11 residues. V lost 4 bases, J lost 4 bases, and 8 bases lay in between. CDR3 protein: CSVASSYEQYF. The CDR3 DNA reads as TGCAGCGTTGCTAGTTCTTACGAGCAGTACTTC.

The CDR3 nucleotides are TGTGCCAGCAGCTGGACAGGGAGCACAGATACGCAGTATTTT. It codes for CASSWTGSTDTQYF. The chain uses TRBV4-2 and TRBJ2-3; TRBD1 aligns across 8 bases. The CDR3 covers 14 residues. In germline, CDR1 is LGHNA, CDR2 YNFKEQ. The V segment lost 5 bases and the J segment 0 bases; nucleotides outside the gene matches: 1.

The chain recombines TRBV10-3 with TRBJ2-3, with 12 bases lining up with TRBD2. The germline CDR1 and CDR2 sequences are ENHRY and SYGVKD. V lost 7 bases to trimming and J lost 3 bases; unmatched junction nucleotides: 11. The CDR3 is 17 amino acids. The CDR3 DNA follows: TGTGCCATCACCACCCAAGGACTAGCGGGAATTACAGATACGCAGTATTTT. It encodes CAITTQGLAGITDTQYF.

The rearrangement uses TRBV6-1 and TRBJ2-1; D is perhaps TRBD2 (6 bases). The CDR3 spans 14 residues. Trimming stripped 7 bases from V and 5 bases from J, with 15 bases between. From germline, CDR1 is MNHNS and CDR2 SASEGT. In nucleotides, the CDR3 is TGTGCCAGCACTTCCGGGACTTTGAACAATGAGCAGTTCTTC. The encoded protein is CASTSGTLNNEQFF.

The V call is TRBV30, the J call TRBJ2-1; weak D call: TRBD2 (5 bases). CDR3 length: 13 amino acids. V shed 4 bases and J shed 0 bases, with 7 bases lying between them. The germline V gene encodes CDR1 GTSNPN and CDR2 SVGIG (reference sequence). CDR3 amino acids: CAWTGSSYNEQFF. The CDR3 nucleotides read TGTGCCTGGACGGGGAGCTCCTACAATGAGCAGTTCTTC. The full variable domain, completed using reference TRBV30 and TRBJ2-1, is SQTIHQWPATLVQPVGSPLSLECTVEGTSNPNLYWYRQAAGRGLQLLFYSVGIGQISSEVPQNLSASRPQDRQFILSSKKLLLSDSGFYLCAWTGSSYNEQFFGPGTRLTVL.

The chain couples TRBV19 to TRBJ1-1; TRBD1 is a possible D gene (5 bases). CDR3 length equals 15 residues. Germline CDR1 is LNHDA and CDR2 is SQIVND (reference sequence). Trimming cost V 1 base and J 1 base, with 10 bases left between them. The CDR3 sequence is CASSIAGGANTEAFF. The CDR3 DNA reads as TGTGCCAGTAGTATAGCTGGAGGGGCGAACACTGAAGCTTTCTTT.

This clone was found a few times. The chain links TRBV27 to TRBJ2-1, with a weak D call TRBD2 (6 bases). There are 14 residues in the CDR3. Per the germline V gene, CDR1 is MNHEY and CDR2 is SMNVEV (reference sequence). The V and J ends lost 5 bases and 3 bases respectively, with 11 bases between them. CDR3 region: CASSGGGLYNEQFF. CDR3 sequence (DNA): TGTGCCAGCAGTGGGGGAGGCCTCTACAATGAGCAGTTCTTC.

The genes are TRBV7-2 and TRBJ2-2; D remains ambiguous. The CDR3 runs 14 residues. The V end was cut by 2 bases, the J end by 1 base, with 5 bases between. CDR1 SGHTA and CDR2 FQGNSA come from the germline V gene. The CDR3 coding sequence is TGTGCCAGCAGCTTAACGGGGAACACCGGGGAGCTGTTTTTT. Protein: CASSLTGNTGELFF.

This clone was counted once. The V gene is TRBV30, the J gene TRBJ1-4; D not resolved. The V end was cut by 2 bases, the J end by 5 bases, with 12 bases between. CDR1 and CDR2 (germline): GTSNPN, SVGIG (reference sequence). The CDR3 totals 14 residues. The CDR3 nucleotides are TGTGCCTGGAGTTCACCTCAGGAAAATGAAAAACTGTTTTTT. This encodes CAWSSPQENEKLFF.

V and J are TRBV18 and TRBJ2-2; 7 nucleotides agree with TRBD2. Trimming cost V 1 base and J 2 bases; bases outside gene matches: 7. The germline gives CDR1 KGHSH, CDR2 LQKENI. The CDR3 is made up of 17 amino acids. The CDR3 DNA is TGTGCCAGCTCACCACGGGGAGCGGGAAAAAACACCGGGGAGCTGTTTTTT. It specifies CASSPRGAGKNTGELFF.

The J gene is TRBJ1-5, the V gene TRBV30; no clear D. The CDR3 has 14 amino acids. The germline CDR1 and CDR2 sequences are GTSNPN and SVGIG (reference sequence). V shed 1 base and J shed 0 bases, with 7 bases lying between them. The CDR3 here is CAWSAGLSNQPQHF. The CDR3 bases are TGTGCCTGGAGTGCCGGACTTAGCAATCAGCCCCAGCATTTT.

The chain couples TRBV5-6 to TRBJ1-3, with D uncertain. The germline V and J ends were trimmed by 5 bases and 0 bases, with 9 bases remaining between them. The CDR3 covers 14 residues. Germline CDR1 and CDR2: SGHDT and YYEEEE. The CDR3 is CASRPTHSGNTIYF. The CDR3 DNA reads as TGTGCCAGCAGACCCACTCACTCTGGAAACACCATATATTTT.

This chain uses TRBV7-9 with TRBJ1-2, with 7 bases fitting TRBD1. Germline values: CDR1 SEHNR, CDR2 FQNEAQ (reference sequence). The CDR3 length is 12 residues. V lost 5 bases, J lost 7 bases, and 4 bases stayed unmatched. The CDR3 bases are TGTGCCAGCAGCCCGACAGGGACTGGCTACACCTTC. It is translated as CASSPTGTGYTF. Supplemented by reference TRBV7-9 and TRBJ1-2, the full variable domain reads DTGVSQNPRHKITKRGQNVTFRCDPISEHNRLYWYRQTLGQGPEFLTYFQNEAQLEKSRLLSDRFSAERPKGSFSTLEIQRTEQGDSAMYLCASSPTGTGYTFGSGTRLTVV.

This chain uses TRBV19 with TRBJ1-1, with D perhaps TRBD1 (5 bases). Germline V CDR1 and CDR2: LNHDA, SQIVND (reference sequence). Trimming removed 1 base at V and 0 bases at J, with 9 bases between. This CDR3 spans 15 amino acids. The CDR3, as DNA: TGTGCCAGTAGTATAGGGAGGGGCCTGAACACTGAAGCTTTCTTT. Residues: CASSIGRGLNTEAFF.

This clone has more than one count but fewer than ten. This CDR3 is CASRHLGGETQYF. The CDR3 DNA follows: TGTGCCAGCAGGCACCTGGGGGGGGAGACCCAGTACTTC. The V call is TRBV4-2, the J call TRBJ2-5; 7 bases fit TRBD2. The CDR3 runs to 13 residues. J was trimmed by 5 bases and V by 6 bases; bases with no gene match: 6. The germline gives CDR1 LGHNA, CDR2 YNFKEQ.

Comment on this clone: Other DNA sequences of this sample code for an identical CDR3. V gene TRBV9 combines with J gene TRBJ2-1; a possible D gene is TRBD2 (6 bases). Germline CDR1 is SGDLS and CDR2 is YYNGEE. The CDR3 runs to 14 residues. V lost 0 bases, J lost 7 bases, and 11 bases lay in between. In DNA, the CDR3 is TGTGCCAGCAGCGTAGCGGGGGTGGGAAATGAGCAGTTCTTC. It yields the protein CASSVAGVGNEQFF. The whole variable domain, filled in from reference TRBV9 and TRBJ2-1, reads DSGVTQTPKHLITATGQRVTLRCSPRSGDLSVYWYQQSLDQGLQFLIQYYNGEERAKGNILERFSAQQFPDLHSELNLSSLELGDSALYFCASSVAGVGNEQFFGPGTRLTVL.

The chain employs TRBV11-3 and TRBJ2-5, with D uncertain. V lost 5 bases, J lost 1 base, and 17 bases lay in between. Germline V lookup: CDR1 SGHNT, CDR2 YENEEA. This CDR3 has 16 residues. The CDR3 is CASSPRSGAPQETQYF. The CDR3 DNA follows: TGTGCCAGCAGCCCCCGATCTGGAGCCCCCCAAGAGACCCAGTACTTC.

The CDR3 nucleotides read TGTGCCAGCAGCGTAGGCGGGTCCTTCAATCAGCCCCAGCATTTT. This encodes CASSVGGSFNQPQHF. The chain uses TRBV9 and TRBJ1-5; D gene ambiguous. Germline CDR1 is SGDLS and CDR2 is YYNGEE. The CDR3 sequence is 15 residues long. The V gene lost 0 bases and the J gene lost 3 bases, with 10 bases spanning the gap.

This CDR3 is CASSLFQTADEKLFF. The CDR3 DNA sequence: TGTGCCAGCAGCTTGTTTCAGACGGCGGATGAAAAACTGTTTTTT. The chain combines TRBV5-5 with TRBJ1-4; D gene unclear. Germline-derived CDR1 and CDR2 are SGHKS and YYEKEE (reference sequence). The CDR3 totals 15 residues. The V and J ends lost 1 base and 6 bases respectively, with 13 bases between them.

The chain couples TRBV27 to TRBJ2-7, with D possibly matching TRBD2 (5 bases). The CDR3 length is 13 residues. Per germline, CDR1 MNHEY and CDR2 SMNVEV (reference sequence). V lost 4 bases, J lost 0 bases, and 7 bases lay in between. CDR3 bases: TGTGCCAGCAGTTCGGGAACCTCCTACGAGCAGTACTTC. Translating gives CASSSGTSYEQYF.

The V gene is TRBV6-5, the J gene TRBJ2-7; TRBD2 matches at 10 bases. The CDR3 loop spans 15 amino acids. After removal of 6 bases from V and 3 bases from J, the junction contained 8 bases not matched to a gene. In germline, CDR1 is MNHEY, CDR2 SVGAGI. The CDR3 loop is CASSAEGTSVYEQYF. CDR3 DNA sequence: TGTGCCAGCAGCGCCGAGGGGACTAGCGTCTACGAGCAGTACTTC.

The rearrangement links TRBV9 to TRBJ1-3; 8 bases agree with TRBD1. V lost 3 bases to trimming and J lost 2 bases; unmatched junction nucleotides: 13. The CDR3 loop spans 18 amino acids. Germline V gene sequence: CDR1 SGDLS, CDR2 YYNGEE. The CDR3 sequence is CASSEVHTAQGAGNTIYF. The DNA for the CDR3 is TGTGCCAGCAGCGAGGTCCACACTGCACAGGGGGCTGGAAACACCATATATTTT.

The V call is TRBV7-6, the J call TRBJ2-1; 14 bases map to TRBD2. The CDR3 loop spans 16 amino acids. The germline gives CDR1 SGHVS, CDR2 FNYEAQ. V lost 5 bases, J lost 7 bases, and 7 bases stayed unmatched. CDR3 DNA: TGTGCCAGCAGCCCTGGACTAGCGGGAGGTCTAAATGAGCAGTTCTTC. Its translation is CASSPGLAGGLNEQFF.

The J gene is TRBJ1-1, the V gene TRBV6-5; no reliable D call. CDR3 size: 14 residues. The germline V and J ends were trimmed by 6 bases and 1 base, with 12 bases remaining between them. CDR1 and CDR2 (germline): MNHEY, SVGAGI. The DNA for the CDR3 is TGTGCCAGCAGCTCCGGGTCAACGAACACTGAAGCTTTCTTT. It codes for CASSSGSTNTEAFF.

The chain combines TRBV6-5 with TRBJ1-1, with 8 positions matching TRBD1. Germline loops: CDR1 MNHEY, CDR2 SVGAGI. With V trimmed by 0 bases and J by 4 bases, 1 base remained unmatched. This CDR3 spans 14 amino acids. CDR3 loop: CASSYSGTGTEAFF. CDR3 DNA sequence: TGTGCCAGCAGTTACTCCGGGACAGGCACTGAAGCTTTCTTT.

The V gene is TRBV2, the J gene TRBJ1-1; the D gene is possibly TRBD1 (6 bases). The CDR3 extends over 15 amino acids. From germline, CDR1 is SNHLY and CDR2 FYNNEI. Between the trimmed V and J ends, which lost 6 bases and 7 bases, there was a span of 21 bases. The chain's CDR3 is CASRPQLSGTFEAFF. The CDR3 coding sequence is TGTGCCAGCAGACCCCAGCTCTCCGGGACATTTGAAGCTTTCTTT.

This clone was found once. The V gene is TRBV4-1, the J gene TRBJ2-2; TRBD2 matches 8 bases. Germline V gene sequence: CDR1 MGHRA, CDR2 YSYEKL. Trimming removed 5 bases from V and 9 bases from J; junction bases left unmatched: 8. This CDR3 region has 14 residues. CDR3 amino acids: CASSSSGNNRELFF. The CDR3 region has the DNA TGCGCCAGCAGCAGTAGCGGGAATAACCGGGAGCTGTTTTTT.

Comment on this clone: The junction differs from germline at one of its ends, possibly a read error. The rearrangement links TRBV7-9 to TRBJ2-7; 8 bases map to TRBD1. Germline values: CDR1 SEHNR, CDR2 FQNEAQ (reference sequence). The length of the CDR3 is 16 residues. CDR3 protein: CSSSTETGVISYEQYF. The CDR3 region has the DNA TGTTCCAGCAGCACAGAGACAGGGGTCATTTCCTACGAGCAGTACTTC.

In its sample, this clone was seen once. The V gene is TRBV18, the J gene TRBJ1-2, with a possible D match to TRBD1 (5 bases). This CDR3 contains 14 residues. Trimming removed 6 bases at V and 8 bases at J, with 19 bases between. CDR1 and CDR2 from the germline V gene are KGHSH and LQKENI. The chain's CDR3 is CASSPDPGESGYTF. CDR3 sequence (DNA): TGTGCCAGCTCTCCGGATCCGGGGGAGAGCGGCTACACCTTC.

V gene TRBV5-1 combines with J gene TRBJ2-4; 8 nucleotides agree with TRBD1. This CDR3 spans 15 amino acids. V lost 4 bases and J lost 6; bases outside the gene matches: 9. CDR1 SGHRS and CDR2 YFSETQ come from the germline V gene. The CDR3 region is CASSPGQVEGNIQYF. For the CDR3, the DNA is TGCGCCAGCAGCCCGGGACAGGTTGAGGGAAACATTCAGTACTTC.

The chain uses TRBV18 and TRBJ2-3; no definite D call. CDR3 length: 13 residues. Germline CDR1 reads KGHSH; CDR2 reads LQKENI. The germline V and J ends were trimmed by 3 bases and 4 bases, with 8 bases remaining between them. The CDR3 region has the DNA TGTGCCAGCTCACCTACCGCGGCAGATACGCAGTATTTT. Translation: CASSPTAADTQYF.